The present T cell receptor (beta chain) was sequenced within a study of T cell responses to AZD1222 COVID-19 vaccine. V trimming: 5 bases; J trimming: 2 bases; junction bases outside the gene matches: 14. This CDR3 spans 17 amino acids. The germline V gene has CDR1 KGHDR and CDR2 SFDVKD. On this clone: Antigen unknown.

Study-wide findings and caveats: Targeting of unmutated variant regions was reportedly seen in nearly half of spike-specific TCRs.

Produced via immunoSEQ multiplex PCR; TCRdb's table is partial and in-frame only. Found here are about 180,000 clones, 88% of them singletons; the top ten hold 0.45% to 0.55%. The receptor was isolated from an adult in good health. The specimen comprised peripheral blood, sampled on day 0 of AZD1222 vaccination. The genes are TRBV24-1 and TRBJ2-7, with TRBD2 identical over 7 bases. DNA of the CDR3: TGTGCCACCAGTGTCGGGGGGTCCGGCCTCAAGCCCTACGAGCAGTACTTC. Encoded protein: CATSVGGSGLKPYEQYF.